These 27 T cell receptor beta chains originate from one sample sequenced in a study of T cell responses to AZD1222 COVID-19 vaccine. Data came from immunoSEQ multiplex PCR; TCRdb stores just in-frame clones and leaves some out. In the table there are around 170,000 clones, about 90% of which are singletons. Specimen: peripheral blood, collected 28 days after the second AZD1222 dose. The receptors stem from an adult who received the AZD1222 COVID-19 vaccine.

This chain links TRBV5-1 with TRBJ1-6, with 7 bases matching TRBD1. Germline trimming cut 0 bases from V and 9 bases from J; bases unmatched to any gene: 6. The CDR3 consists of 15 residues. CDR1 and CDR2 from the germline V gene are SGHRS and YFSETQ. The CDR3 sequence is CASSLGQGRGSPLHF. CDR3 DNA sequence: TGCGCCAGCAGCTTGGGACAGGGCCGGGGTTCACCCCTCCACTTT.

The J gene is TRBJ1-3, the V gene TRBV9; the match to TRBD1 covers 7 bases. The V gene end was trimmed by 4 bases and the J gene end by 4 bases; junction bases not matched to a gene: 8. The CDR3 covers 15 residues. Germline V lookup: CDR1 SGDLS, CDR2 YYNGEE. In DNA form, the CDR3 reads TGTGCCAGCAGCACCAGGGGGTTCGCAGGAAACACCATATATTTT. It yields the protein CASSTRGFAGNTIYF.

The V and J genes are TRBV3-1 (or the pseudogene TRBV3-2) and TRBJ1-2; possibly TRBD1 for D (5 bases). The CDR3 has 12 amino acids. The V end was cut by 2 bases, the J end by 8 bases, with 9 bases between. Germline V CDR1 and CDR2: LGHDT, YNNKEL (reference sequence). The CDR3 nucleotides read TGTGCCAGCAGCCAATTCAGGGACGGCTACACCTTC. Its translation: CASSQFRDGYTF.

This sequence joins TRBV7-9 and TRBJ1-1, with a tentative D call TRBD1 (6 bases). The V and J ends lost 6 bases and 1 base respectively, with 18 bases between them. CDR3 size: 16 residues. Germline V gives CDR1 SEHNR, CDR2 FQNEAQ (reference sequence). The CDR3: CASRQGGGIQNTEAFF. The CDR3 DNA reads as TGTGCCAGCAGACAAGGGGGTGGAATACAGAACACTGAAGCTTTCTTT.

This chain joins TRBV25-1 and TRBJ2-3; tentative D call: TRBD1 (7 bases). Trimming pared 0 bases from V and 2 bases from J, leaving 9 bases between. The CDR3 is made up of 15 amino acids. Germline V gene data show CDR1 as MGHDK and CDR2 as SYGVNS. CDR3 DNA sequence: TGTGCCAGCAGTGAATACAGGGGGGCCACAGATACGCAGTATTTT. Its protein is CASSEYRGATDTQYF.

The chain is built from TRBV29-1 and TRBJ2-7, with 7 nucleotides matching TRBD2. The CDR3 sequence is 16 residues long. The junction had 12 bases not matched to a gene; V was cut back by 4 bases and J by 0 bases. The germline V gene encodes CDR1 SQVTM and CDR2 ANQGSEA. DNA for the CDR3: TGCAGCGTTGCCGCTAGCGGTGGAACTAGCTCCTACGAGCAGTACTTC. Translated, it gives CSVAASGGTSSYEQYF.

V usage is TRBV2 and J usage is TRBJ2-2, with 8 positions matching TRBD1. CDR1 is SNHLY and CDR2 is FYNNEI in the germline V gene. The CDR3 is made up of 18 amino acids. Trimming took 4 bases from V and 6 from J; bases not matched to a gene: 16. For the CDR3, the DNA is TGTGCCAGCAGTGGACAGGGGTTATTTTTAGGATCTCCCGGGGAGCTGTTTTTT. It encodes CASSGQGLFLGSPGELFF.

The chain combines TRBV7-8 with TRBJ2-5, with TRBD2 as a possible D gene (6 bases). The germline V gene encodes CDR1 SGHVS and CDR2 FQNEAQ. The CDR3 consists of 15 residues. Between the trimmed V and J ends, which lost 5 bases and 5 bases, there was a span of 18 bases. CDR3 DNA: TGTGCCAGCAGCCCAAACGGAGGGGTGAGGGAGACCCAGTACTTC. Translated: CASSPNGGVRETQYF.

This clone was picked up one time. The CDR3 loop reads CASSYQERNTEAFF. In nucleotides, the CDR3 is TGTGCCAGCAGTTACCAGGAGAGGAACACTGAAGCTTTCTTT. This chain links TRBV27 with TRBJ1-1; no clear D. CDR1 and CDR2 from the germline V gene are MNHEY and SMNVEV (reference sequence). With 4 bases removed from V and 1 base from J, the gap between germline ends came to 10 bases. CDR3 length equals 14 residues.

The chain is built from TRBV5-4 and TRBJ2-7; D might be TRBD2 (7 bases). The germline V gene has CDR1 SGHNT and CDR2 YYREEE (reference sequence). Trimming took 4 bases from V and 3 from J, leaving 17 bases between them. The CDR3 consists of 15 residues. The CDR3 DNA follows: TGTGCCAGCAGCCCGGGGGGAGGGACAAACTACGAGCAGTACTTC. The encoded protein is CASSPGGGTNYEQYF.

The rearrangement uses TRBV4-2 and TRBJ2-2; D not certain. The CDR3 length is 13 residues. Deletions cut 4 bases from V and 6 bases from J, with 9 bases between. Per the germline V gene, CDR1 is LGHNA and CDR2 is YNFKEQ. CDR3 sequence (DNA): TGTGCCAGCAGCCCTATGGAAGCCGGGGAGCTGTTTTTT. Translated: CASSPMEAGELFF.

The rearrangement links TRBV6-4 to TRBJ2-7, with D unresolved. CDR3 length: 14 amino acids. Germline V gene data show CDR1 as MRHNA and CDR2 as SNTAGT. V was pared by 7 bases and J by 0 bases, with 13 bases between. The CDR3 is CASNPRRPSYEQYF. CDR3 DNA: TGTGCCAGCAACCCCCGCAGACCCTCCTACGAGCAGTACTTC.

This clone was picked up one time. The CDR3 DNA reads as TGCAGTGTTACAGGGGGACAGCCCCAGCATTTT. Translated, it gives CSVTGGQPQHF. This rearrangement joins TRBV20-1 to TRBJ1-5; TRBD1 matches at 8 bases. Germline CDR1 and CDR2: DFQATT and SNEGSKA (reference sequence). The J segment lost 7 bases and the V segment lost 7 bases, leaving 3 bases of the junction unmatched. The CDR3 has 11 amino acids.

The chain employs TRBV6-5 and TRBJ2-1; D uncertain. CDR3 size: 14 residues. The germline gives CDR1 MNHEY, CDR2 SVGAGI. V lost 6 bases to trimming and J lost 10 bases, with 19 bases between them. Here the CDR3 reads CASSRKETHREQFF. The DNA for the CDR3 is TGTGCCAGCAGCCGGAAGGAAACTCATAGGGAGCAGTTCTTC.

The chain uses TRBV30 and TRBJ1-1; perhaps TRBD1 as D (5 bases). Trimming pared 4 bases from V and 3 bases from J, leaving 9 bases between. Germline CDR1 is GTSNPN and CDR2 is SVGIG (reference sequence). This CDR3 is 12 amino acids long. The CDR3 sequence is CAWKGVDTEAFF. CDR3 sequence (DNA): TGTGCCTGGAAAGGGGTGGACACTGAAGCTTTCTTT.

As DNA, the CDR3 is TGTGCCAGCAGTCTTGGACAGGGGGCGACTGCTTTCTTT. It specifies CASSLGQGATAFF. J is TRBJ1-1 and V is TRBV6-2 or TRBV6-3; 11 bases map to TRBD1. CDR3 size: 13 residues. Germline CDR1 MNHEY, CDR2 SVGEGT. The V gene end was trimmed by 5 bases and the J gene end by 11 bases; junction bases not matched to a gene: 7.

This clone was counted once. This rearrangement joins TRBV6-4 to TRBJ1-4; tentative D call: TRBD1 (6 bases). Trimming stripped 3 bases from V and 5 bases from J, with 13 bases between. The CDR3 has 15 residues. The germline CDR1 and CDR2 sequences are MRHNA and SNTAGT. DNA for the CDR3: TGTGCCAGCAGTGAACAGGGCTGGTTGAATGAAAAACTGTTTTTT. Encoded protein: CASSEQGWLNEKLFF.

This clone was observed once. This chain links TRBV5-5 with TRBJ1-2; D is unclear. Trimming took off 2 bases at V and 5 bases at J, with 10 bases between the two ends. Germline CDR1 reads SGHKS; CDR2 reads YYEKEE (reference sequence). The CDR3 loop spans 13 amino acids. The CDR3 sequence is CASSFAQTYGYTF. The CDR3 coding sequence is TGTGCCAGCAGCTTTGCCCAAACTTATGGCTACACCTTC.

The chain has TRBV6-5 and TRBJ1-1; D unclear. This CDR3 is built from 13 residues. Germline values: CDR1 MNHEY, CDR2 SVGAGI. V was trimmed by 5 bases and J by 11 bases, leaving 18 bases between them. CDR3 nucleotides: TGTGCCAGCAGTCGGACGGCCCTTTCTAAGGCTTTCTTT. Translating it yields CASSRTALSKAFF.

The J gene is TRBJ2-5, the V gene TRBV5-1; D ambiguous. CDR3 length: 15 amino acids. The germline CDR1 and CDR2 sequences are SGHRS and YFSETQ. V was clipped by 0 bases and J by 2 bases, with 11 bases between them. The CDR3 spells CASSLDGRLQETQYF. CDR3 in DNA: TGCGCCAGCAGCTTGGATGGACGATTACAAGAGACCCAGTACTTC.

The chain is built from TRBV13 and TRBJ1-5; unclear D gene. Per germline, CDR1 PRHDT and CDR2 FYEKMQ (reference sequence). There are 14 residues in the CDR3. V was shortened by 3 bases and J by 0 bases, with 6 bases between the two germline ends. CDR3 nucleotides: TGTGCCAGCAGCTTTGATGATAGCAATCAGCCCCAGCATTTT. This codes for CASSFDDSNQPQHF.

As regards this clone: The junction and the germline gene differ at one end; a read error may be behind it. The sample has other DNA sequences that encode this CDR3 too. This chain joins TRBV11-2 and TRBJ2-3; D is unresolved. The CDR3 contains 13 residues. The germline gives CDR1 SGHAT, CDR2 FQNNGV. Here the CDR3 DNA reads TGTGCCAGCAGCTTAGAGCGCACAGACACGCAGTATTTT. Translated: CASSLERTDTQYF.

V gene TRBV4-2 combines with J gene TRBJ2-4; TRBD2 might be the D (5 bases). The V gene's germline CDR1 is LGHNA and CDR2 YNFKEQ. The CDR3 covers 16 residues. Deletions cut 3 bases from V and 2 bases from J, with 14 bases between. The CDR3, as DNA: TGTGCCAGCAGCCACCCCACTGGCGGGCCCAAAAACATTCAGTACTTC. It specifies CASSHPTGGPKNIQYF.

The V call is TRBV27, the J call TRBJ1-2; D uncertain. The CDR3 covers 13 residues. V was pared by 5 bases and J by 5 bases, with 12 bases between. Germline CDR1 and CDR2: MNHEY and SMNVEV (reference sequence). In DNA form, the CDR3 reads TGTGCCAGCAGTAATCGGCTCCTATATGGCTACACCTTC. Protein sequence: CASSNRLLYGYTF.

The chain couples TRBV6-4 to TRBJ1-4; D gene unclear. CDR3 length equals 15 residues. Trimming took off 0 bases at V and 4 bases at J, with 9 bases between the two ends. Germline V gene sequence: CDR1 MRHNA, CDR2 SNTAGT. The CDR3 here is CASSDSSQSNEKLFF. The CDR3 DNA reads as TGTGCCAGCAGTGACTCGAGTCAGAGTAATGAAAAACTGTTTTTT.

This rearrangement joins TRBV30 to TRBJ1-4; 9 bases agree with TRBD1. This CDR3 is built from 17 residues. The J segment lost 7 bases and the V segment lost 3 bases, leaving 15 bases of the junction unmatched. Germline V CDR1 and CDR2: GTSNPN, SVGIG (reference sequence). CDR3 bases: TGTGCCTGGAGCGAACAGGGGGCGCGAGGTTGGGGTGAAAAACTGTTTTTT. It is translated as CAWSEQGARGWGEKLFF.

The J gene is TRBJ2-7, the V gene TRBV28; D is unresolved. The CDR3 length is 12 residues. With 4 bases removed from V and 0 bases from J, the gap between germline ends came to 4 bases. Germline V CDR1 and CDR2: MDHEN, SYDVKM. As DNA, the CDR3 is TGTGCCAGCAGTTCATACTCCTACGAGCAGTACTTC. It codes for CASSSYSYEQYF.